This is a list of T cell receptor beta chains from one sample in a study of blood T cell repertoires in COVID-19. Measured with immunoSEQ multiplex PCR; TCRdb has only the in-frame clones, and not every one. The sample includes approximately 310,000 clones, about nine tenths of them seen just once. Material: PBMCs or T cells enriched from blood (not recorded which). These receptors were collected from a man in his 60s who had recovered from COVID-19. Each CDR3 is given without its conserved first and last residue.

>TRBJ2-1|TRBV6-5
ASRRLAGGRNEQF
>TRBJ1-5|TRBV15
ATSTLGGSYSNQPQH
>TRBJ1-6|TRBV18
ASSQGQGVNSPLH
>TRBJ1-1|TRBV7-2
ASSPNRDRGTEAF
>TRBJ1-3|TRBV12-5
ASGLDRVSPNSGNTIY
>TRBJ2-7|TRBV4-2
ASSHLGGASAYEQY
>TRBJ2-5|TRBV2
ASTRSPPPKETQY
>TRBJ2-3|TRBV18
ASSRFTLETDTQY
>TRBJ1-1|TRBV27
ASSTTGTGPTEAF
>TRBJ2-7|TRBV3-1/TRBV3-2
ASSHSTGILYEQY
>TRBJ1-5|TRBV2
ASSGSQINSNQPQH
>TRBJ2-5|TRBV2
ASSERSGGRETQY
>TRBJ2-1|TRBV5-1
ASSLGPFTGVYNEQF
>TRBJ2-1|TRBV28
ASSYQWTSGMGEQF
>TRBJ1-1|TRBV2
ASSQHDRGTEAF
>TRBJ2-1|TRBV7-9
ASSLNRGPLHNEQF
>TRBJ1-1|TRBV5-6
ASSPSGTPLTEAF
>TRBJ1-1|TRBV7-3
ASSPGTGGGWTEAF
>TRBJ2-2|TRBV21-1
AIPTGVQNTGELF
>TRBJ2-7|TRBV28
ASSTRLVGGEQY
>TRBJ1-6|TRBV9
ASSASRGTGLNSPLH
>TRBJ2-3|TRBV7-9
ASSWGTGGATDTQY
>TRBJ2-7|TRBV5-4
ASSLDGPDEQY
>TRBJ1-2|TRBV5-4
ASSKGTDNYGYT
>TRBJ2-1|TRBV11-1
ASNSDYGGRAEQF
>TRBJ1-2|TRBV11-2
ASSLGPGTGGNYGYT
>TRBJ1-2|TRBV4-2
ASSQDWHDGYT
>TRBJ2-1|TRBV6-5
ASSRSGRGYNEQF
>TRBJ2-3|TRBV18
ASSPQLGGGSTDTQY
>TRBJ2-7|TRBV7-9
ASSQPGLAPEQY
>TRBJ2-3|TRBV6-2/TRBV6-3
ASSYFRREAFTDTQY
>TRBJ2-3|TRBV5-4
ASSLGLAGSDTQY
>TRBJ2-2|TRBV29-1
SANLAGVQTGELF
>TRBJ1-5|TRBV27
ASSSGTGRNQPQH
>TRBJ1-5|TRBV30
AWSVRSGGRDQPQH
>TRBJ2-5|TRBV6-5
ASSPVAGGRETQY
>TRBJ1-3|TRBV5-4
ASSSRGGNTIY
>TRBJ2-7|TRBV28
ASISGGRNYEQY
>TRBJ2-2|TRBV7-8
ASSHGLAGNTGELF
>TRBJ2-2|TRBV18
ASSPSRQGNTGELF
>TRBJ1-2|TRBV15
ATSRDYNQFYGYT